This is a list of T cell receptor beta chains from one sample in a study of blood T cells in healthy people across ages. Each CDR3 protein is one row after TCRdb ran MiXCR on the 5' RACE reads. The table includes under 1 million distinct CDR3 sequences, roughly 44% detected once. Specimen: blood. These receptors were taken from a man in his 60s in good health. Each CDR3 is given without its conserved first and last residue. Fields, in order: CDR3 protein, J gene, V gene.

ATSHSDLYEQY,TRBJ2-7,TRBV15
AWTGLYGSYEQY,TRBJ2-7,TRBV30
ASSGERGRGYGYT,TRBJ1-2,TRBV9
RVSGGQGKGQY,TRBJ2-7,TRBV20-1
ASRLDRGPGNTIY,TRBJ1-3,TRBV2
ASSADLGTGQPQH,TRBJ1-5,TRBV6-6
ASSYSGPEGVYNEQY,NA,TRBV6-2/TRBV6-3
ASSLVGQGGEKLF,TRBJ1-4,TRBV7-2
SAGFGTSGGTDTQY,TRBJ2-3,TRBV20-1
ASSNVALAGGEQF,TRBJ2-1,TRBV7-2
ASIQGPNYNEQF,TRBJ2-1,TRBV5-1
ASSLQEGPTEAF,TRBJ1-1,TRBV18
ASSTDRDDTQY,TRBJ2-3,TRBV5-6
ASSRAGNSPLH,TRBJ1-6,TRBV7-9
AISENGEYTGNTIY,TRBJ1-3,TRBV10-3
ASSLSGTGTSEQY,NA,TRBV6-2/TRBV6-3
SASSGERNEQF,TRBJ2-1,TRBV20-1
ASGYSGSNNEQF,TRBJ2-1,TRBV6-6
ASSLGDTDNQPQH,TRBJ1-5,TRBV7-9
SARDWRGLAETQY,TRBJ2-5,TRBV20-1
ASSLFPRTESSTDTQY,TRBJ2-3,TRBV7-9
SVEGGRVYEQF,TRBJ2-1,TRBV29-1
ASNSGYGYT,TRBJ1-2,TRBV25-1
ASSKASNTDTQY,TRBJ2-3,TRBV6-6
ASSEHLAVNNEQF,TRBJ2-1,TRBV6-1
SARERAGNLNTEAF,TRBJ1-1,TRBV20-1
ASSPQQQETQY,TRBJ2-5,TRBV3-1
ASSFGTGDTYEQY,TRBJ2-7,TRBV11-3
ASSLEPYEQY,TRBJ2-7,TRBV7-9
ATQGLQFGIYEQY,TRBJ2-7,TRBV27
ASSQLGQQPYTEAF,TRBJ1-1,TRBV14
ASSEISSGGGNEQV,TRBJ2-1,TRBV2
ATSLGGTYGYT,TRBJ1-2,TRBV15
ASSQQYRENYGYT,TRBJ1-2,TRBV4-3
ASRAGTGRKQY,TRBJ2-7,TRBV12-3/TRBV12-4
SAKDIEDSPLH,TRBJ1-6,TRBV20-1
ASSEGRRGRGPEKLF,TRBJ1-4,TRBV7-9
ASSPGPGTEAF,TRBJ1-1,TRBV5-1
ASSATGDQRGYT,TRBJ1-2,TRBV7-9
ASSSHRAAYEQY,NA,TRBV12-3/TRBV12-4
ASSQDLIRQETQY,TRBJ2-5,TRBV4-3
ASSQMGGTYNEQF,TRBJ2-1,TRBV3-1
ATSDVGELF,TRBJ2-2,TRBV24-1